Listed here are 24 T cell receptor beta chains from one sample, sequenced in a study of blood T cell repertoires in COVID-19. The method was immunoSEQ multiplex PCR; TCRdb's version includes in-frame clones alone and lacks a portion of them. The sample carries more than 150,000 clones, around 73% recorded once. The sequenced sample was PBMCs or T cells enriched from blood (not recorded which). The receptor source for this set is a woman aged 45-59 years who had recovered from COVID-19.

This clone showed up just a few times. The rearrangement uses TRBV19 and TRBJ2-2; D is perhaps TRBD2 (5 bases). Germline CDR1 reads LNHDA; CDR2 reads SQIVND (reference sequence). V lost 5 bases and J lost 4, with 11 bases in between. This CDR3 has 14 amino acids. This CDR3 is CASSPGLVTGELFF. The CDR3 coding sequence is TGTGCCAGTAGTCCGGGGTTGGTCACCGGGGAGCTGTTTTTT.

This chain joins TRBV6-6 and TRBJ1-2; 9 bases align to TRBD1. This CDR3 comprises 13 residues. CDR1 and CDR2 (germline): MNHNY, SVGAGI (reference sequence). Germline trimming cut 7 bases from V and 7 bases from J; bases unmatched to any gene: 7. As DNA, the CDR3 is TGTGCCAGCAACTTACAGGGGGCCCGTGGCTACACCTTC. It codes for CASNLQGARGYTF.

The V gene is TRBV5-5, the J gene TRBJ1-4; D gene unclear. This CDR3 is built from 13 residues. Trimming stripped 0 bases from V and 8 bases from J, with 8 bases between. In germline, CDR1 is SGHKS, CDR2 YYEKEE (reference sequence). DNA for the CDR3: TGTGCCAGCAGCTTGGAGCGCGGGGAAAAACTGTTTTTT. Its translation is CASSLERGEKLFF.

CDR3 in amino acids: CASSVTAGGGNEQFF. CDR3 nucleotides: TGTGCCAGCAGCGTAACAGCGGGAGGAGGGAATGAGCAGTTCTTC. The gene calls are TRBV9 and TRBJ2-1, with 9 positions matching TRBD2. The CDR3 runs 15 residues. V gave up 1 base and J gave up 7 bases; unmatched junction bases: 6. CDR1 is SGDLS and CDR2 is YYNGEE in the germline V gene.

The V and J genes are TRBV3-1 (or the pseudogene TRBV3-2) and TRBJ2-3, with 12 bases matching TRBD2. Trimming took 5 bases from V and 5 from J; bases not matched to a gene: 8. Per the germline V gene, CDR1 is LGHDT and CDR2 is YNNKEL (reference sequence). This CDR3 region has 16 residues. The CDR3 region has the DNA TGTGCCAGCAGCGCCCTAGCGGGAGGGCTGGGAGATACGCAGTATTTT. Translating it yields CASSALAGGLGDTQYF.

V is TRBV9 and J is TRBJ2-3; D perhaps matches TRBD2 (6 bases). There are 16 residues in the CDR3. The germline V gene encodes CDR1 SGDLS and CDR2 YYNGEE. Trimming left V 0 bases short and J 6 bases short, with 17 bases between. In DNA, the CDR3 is TGTGCCAGCAGCGTAGGCACATTGGAGGGGTTGGATACGCAGTATTTT. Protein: CASSVGTLEGLDTQYF.

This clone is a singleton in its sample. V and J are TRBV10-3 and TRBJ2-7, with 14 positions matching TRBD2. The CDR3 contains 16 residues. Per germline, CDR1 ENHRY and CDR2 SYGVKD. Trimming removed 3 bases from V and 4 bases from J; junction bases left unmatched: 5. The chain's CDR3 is CAISDPGLAGGYEQYF. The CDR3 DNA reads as TGTGCCATCAGTGACCCCGGACTAGCGGGAGGTTACGAGCAGTACTTC.

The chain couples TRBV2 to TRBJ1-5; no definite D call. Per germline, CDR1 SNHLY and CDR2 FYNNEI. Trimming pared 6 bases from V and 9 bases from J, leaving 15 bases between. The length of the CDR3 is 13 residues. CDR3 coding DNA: TGTGCCAGCAGCGCATTTGAAACACGGCCCCAGCATTTT. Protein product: CASSAFETRPQHF.

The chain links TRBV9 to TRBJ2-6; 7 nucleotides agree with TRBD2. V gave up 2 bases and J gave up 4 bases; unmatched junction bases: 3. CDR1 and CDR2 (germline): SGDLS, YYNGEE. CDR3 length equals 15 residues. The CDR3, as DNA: TGTGCCAGCAGCGTCGGGGGGAGCGGGGCCAACGTCCTGACTTTC. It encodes CASSVGGSGANVLTF.

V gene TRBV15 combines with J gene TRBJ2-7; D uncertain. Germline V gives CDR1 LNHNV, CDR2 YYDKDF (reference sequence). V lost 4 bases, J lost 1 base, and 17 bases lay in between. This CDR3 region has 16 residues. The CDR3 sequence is CATSTRGPIFSYEQYF. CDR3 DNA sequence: TGTGCCACCAGCACCCGTGGCCCCATCTTTTCCTACGAGCAGTACTTC.

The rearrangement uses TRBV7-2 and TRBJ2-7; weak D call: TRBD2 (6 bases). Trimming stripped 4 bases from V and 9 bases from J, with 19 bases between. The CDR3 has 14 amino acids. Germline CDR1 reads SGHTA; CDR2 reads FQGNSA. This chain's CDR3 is CASSSSGTGKRQYF. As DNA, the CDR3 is TGTGCCAGCAGCTCCTCCGGGACTGGAAAAAGGCAGTACTTC.

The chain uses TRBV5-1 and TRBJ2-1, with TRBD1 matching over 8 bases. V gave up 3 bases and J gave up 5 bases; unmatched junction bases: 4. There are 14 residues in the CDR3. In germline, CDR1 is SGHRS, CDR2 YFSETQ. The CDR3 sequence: CASSSTGGHNEQFF. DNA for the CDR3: TGCGCCAGCAGCTCCACAGGGGGTCACAATGAGCAGTTCTTC.

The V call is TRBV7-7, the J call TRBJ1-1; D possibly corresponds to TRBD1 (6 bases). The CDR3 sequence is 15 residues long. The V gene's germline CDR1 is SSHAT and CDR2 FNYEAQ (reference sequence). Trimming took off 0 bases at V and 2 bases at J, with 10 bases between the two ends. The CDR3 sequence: CASSLARGLNTEAFF. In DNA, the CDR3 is TGTGCCAGCAGCTTAGCGCGGGGGCTTAACACTGAAGCTTTCTTT. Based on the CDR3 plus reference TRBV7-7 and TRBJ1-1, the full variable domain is GAGVSQSPRYKVTKRGQDVTLRCDPISSHATLYWYQQALGQGPEFLTYFNYEAQPDKSGLPSDRFSAERPEGSISTLTIQRTEQRDSAMYRCASSLARGLNTEAFFGQGTRLTVV.

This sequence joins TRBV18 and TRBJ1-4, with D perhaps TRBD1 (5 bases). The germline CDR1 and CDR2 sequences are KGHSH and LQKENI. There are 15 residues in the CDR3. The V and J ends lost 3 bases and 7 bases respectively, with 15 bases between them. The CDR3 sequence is CASSPPREVGEKLFF. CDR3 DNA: TGTGCCAGCTCACCCCCCAGGGAGGTGGGTGAAAAACTGTTTTTT. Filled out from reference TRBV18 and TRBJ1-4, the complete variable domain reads NAGVMQNPRHLVRRRGQEARLRCSPMKGHSHVYWYRQLPEEGLKFMVYLQKENIIDESGMPKERFSAEFPKEGPSILRIQQVVRGDSAAYFCASSPPREVGEKLFFGSGTQLSVL.

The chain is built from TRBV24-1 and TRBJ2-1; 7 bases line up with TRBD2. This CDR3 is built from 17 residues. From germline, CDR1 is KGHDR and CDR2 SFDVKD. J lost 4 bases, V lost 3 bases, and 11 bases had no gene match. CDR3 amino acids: CATSDPGGGDDYNEQFF. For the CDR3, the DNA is TGTGCCACCAGTGATCCGGGGGGAGGTGATGATTACAATGAGCAGTTCTTC.

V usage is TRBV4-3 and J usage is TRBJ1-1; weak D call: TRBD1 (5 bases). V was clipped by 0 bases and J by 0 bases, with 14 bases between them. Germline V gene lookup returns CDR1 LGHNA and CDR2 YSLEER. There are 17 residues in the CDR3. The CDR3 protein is CASSQDQGVTLNTEAFF. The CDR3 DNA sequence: TGCGCCAGCAGCCAAGATCAAGGGGTCACCCTGAACACTGAAGCTTTCTTT.

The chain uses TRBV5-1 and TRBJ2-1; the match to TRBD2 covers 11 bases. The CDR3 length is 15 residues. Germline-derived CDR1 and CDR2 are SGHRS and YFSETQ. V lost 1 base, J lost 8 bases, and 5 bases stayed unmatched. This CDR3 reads CASSLNSGRAYEQFF. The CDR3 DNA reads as TGCGCCAGCAGCTTGAATAGCGGGAGGGCCTATGAGCAGTTCTTC.

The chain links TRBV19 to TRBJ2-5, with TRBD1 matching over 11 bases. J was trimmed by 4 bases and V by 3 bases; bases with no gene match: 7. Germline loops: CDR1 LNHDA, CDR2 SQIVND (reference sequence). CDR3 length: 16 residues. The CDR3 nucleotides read TGTGCCAGTAGTATCCCCGGACAGGGGGCTCGAGAGACCCAGTACTTC. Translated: CASSIPGQGARETQYF.

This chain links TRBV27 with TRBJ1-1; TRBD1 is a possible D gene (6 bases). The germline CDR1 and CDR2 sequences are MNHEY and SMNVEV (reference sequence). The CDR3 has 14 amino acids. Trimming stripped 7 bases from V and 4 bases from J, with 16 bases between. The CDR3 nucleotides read TGTGCCAGCACCGCCTGGGTAGGGGGCACTGAAGCTTTCTTT. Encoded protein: CASTAWVGGTEAFF.

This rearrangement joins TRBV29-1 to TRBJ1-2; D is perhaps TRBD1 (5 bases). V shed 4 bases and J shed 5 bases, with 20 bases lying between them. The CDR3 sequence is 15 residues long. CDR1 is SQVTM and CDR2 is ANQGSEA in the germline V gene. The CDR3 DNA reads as TGCAGCGTTGCGCAACAGGCGCCAGACTTATATGGCTACACCTTC. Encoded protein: CSVAQQAPDLYGYTF.

CDR3 DNA sequence: TGTGCCAGCAGCTCCAGGGTCTATGAGCAGTTCTTC. Translated, it gives CASSSRVYEQFF. The chain joins TRBV9 to TRBJ2-1, with D perhaps TRBD1 (5 bases). The CDR3 covers 12 residues. V was cut by 4 bases and J by 8 bases, with 10 bases left in between. CDR1 and CDR2 (germline): SGDLS, YYNGEE.

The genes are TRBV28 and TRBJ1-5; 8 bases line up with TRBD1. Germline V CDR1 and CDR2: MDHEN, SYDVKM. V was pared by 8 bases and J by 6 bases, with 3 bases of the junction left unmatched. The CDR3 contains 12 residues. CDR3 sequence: CASWTGSQPQHF. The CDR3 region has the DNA TGTGCCAGCTGGACAGGGAGTCAGCCCCAGCATTTT.

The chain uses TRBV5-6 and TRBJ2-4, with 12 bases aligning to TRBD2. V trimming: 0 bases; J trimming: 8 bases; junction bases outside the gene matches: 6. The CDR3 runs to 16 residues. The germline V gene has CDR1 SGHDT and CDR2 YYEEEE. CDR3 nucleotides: TGTGCCAGCAGCTTGGAGCTAGCGGGAGGGCCAGACATTCAGTACTTC. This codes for CASSLELAGGPDIQYF.

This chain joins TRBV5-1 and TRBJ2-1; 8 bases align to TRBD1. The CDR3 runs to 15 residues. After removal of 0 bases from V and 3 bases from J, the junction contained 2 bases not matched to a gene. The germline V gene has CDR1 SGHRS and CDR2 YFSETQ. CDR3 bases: TGCGCCAGCAGCTTGGCGGGACAGGACTACAATGAGCAGTTCTTC. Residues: CASSLAGQDYNEQFF.